What follows is one TCR beta chain and its context. The antigen remains unidentified. The data stem from a study of T cell responses to AZD1222 COVID-19 vaccine. General observations from the study: Unmutated regions of variants are reportedly targeted by nearly half of spike-specific TCRs. Repertoires in all cases were sampled only once the peak T cell response had passed.

Generated by immunoSEQ multiplex PCR, the TCRdb table keeps only in-frame clones and is missing some. Of roughly 50,000 clones listed, approximately 88% are singletons. Germline CDR1 is ENHRY and CDR2 is SYGVKD. The CDR3 runs to 14 residues. The ends lost 7 bases at V and 0 bases at J; junction bases unmatched: 3. This TCR was sampled from an adult in good health. The sample here was peripheral blood, taken on day 0 of AZD1222 vaccination. The chain joins TRBV10-3 to TRBJ2-7; 10 positions agree with TRBD1. CDR3 amino acids: CAITRDRGSYEQYF. In DNA, the CDR3 is TGTGCCATCACCCGGGACAGGGGCTCCTACGAGCAGTACTTC.